Listed below are T cell receptor beta chains from one sample, sequenced in a study of CD8+ T cells in alopecia areata. The repertoire was sequenced with immunoSEQ multiplex PCR; TCRdb's copy has only in-frame clones and lacks some. Here the sample spans roughly 40,000 clones, roughly 65% being singletons. The specimen was CD8+ T cells sorted from blood, collected at week 4, from a patient treated with tofacitinib. Receptor source: a human donor with alopecia areata. The CDR3 runs from the conserved cysteine through the conserved F or W. The order of the fields is D gene, clone size, V gene, J gene, CDR3 DNA, CDR3 protein. A D gene is named only where the DNA matches it firmly. The size entry is marked missing in some rows and otherwise reads once, few, many or a size class.

d_gene: -
abundance: -
v_gene: TRBV7-2
j_gene: TRBJ1-2
CDR3nt: TGTGCCAGCAGCTTAGCGCGCCCCAGCCAGGGCTACACCTTC
CDR3aa: CASSLARPSQGYTF

d_gene: -
abundance: -
v_gene: TRBV20-1
j_gene: TRBJ2-7
CDR3nt: TGCAGTGCTAGAGACGGGAACGAGCAGTACTTC
CDR3aa: CSARDGNEQYF

d_gene: TRBD2
abundance: medium-sized
v_gene: TRBV4-3
j_gene: TRBJ2-3
CDR3nt: TGCGCCAGCAGCCAAGAACTAGCGGGGGGCACAGATACGCAGTATTTT
CDR3aa: CASSQELAGGTDTQYF

d_gene: TRBD2
abundance: -
v_gene: TRBV4-1
j_gene: TRBJ2-5
CDR3nt: TGCGCCAGCAGCCCCGGACTAGCGGGCCAAGAGACCCAGTACTTC
CDR3aa: CASSPGLAGQETQYF

d_gene: -
abundance: few
v_gene: TRBV7-3
j_gene: TRBJ2-1
CDR3nt: TGTGCCAGCAGCCCCGGTCGGGGGTCTGATGAGCAGTTCTTC
CDR3aa: CASSPGRGSDEQFF

d_gene: -
abundance: -
v_gene: TRBV29-1
j_gene: TRBJ2-7
CDR3nt: TGCAGCGTTGGAGGGGGGGCCTACGAGCAGTACTTC
CDR3aa: CSVGGGAYEQYF

d_gene: -
abundance: -
v_gene: TRBV6-5
j_gene: TRBJ1-5
CDR3nt: TGTGCCAGCACCAACGGCAGGGGACAGCCCCAGCATTTT
CDR3aa: CASTNGRGQPQHF

d_gene: -
abundance: few
v_gene: TRBV6-6
j_gene: TRBJ1-5
CDR3nt: TGTGCCAGCAGTTACGCGGGGAACCTTGAGCCCCAGCATTTT
CDR3aa: CASSYAGNLEPQHF

d_gene: -
abundance: -
v_gene: TRBV30
j_gene: TRBJ2-7
CDR3nt: TGTGCCTTGAGAACTTCCTACGAGCAGTACTTC
CDR3aa: CALRTSYEQYF

d_gene: -
abundance: -
v_gene: TRBV29-1
j_gene: TRBJ2-1
CDR3nt: TGCAGCGTTTTTACAGCAGCCAATGAGCAGTTCTTC
CDR3aa: CSVFTAANEQFF

d_gene: -
abundance: few
v_gene: TRBV19
j_gene: TRBJ1-5
CDR3nt: TGTGCCAGTAGTATAAATCCGTATAGCAATCAGCCCCAGCATTTT
CDR3aa: CASSINPYSNQPQHF

d_gene: -
abundance: -
v_gene: TRBV29-1
j_gene: TRBJ2-3
CDR3nt: TGCAGCGTGGACAGACGGGAAGGCACAGATACGCAGTATTTT
CDR3aa: CSVDRREGTDTQYF

d_gene: -
abundance: -
v_gene: TRBV6-6
j_gene: TRBJ2-1
CDR3nt: TGTGCCAGCAGTTTACCCCCGTCCAATGAGCAGTTCTTC
CDR3aa: CASSLPPSNEQFF

d_gene: TRBD1
abundance: -
v_gene: TRBV4-3
j_gene: TRBJ2-7
CDR3nt: TGCGCCAGCAGCCCTGGGACAGGGTCCCACGAGCAGTACTTC
CDR3aa: CASSPGTGSHEQYF

d_gene: -
abundance: -
v_gene: TRBV30
j_gene: TRBJ1-2
CDR3nt: TGTGCCTGGAGTCCCGGGGGAGGCTATGGCTACACCTTC
CDR3aa: CAWSPGGGYGYTF

d_gene: TRBD1
abundance: -
v_gene: TRBV4-3
j_gene: TRBJ1-2
CDR3nt: TGCGCCAGCAGCCAAGCCCTGGACAGGGCCCGTGGCTACACCTTC
CDR3aa: CASSQALDRARGYTF

d_gene: -
abundance: -
v_gene: TRBV29-1
j_gene: TRBJ2-1
CDR3nt: TGCAGCGTGCTGGGTCAGGAGCAGTTCTTC
CDR3aa: CSVLGQEQFF

d_gene: -
abundance: -
v_gene: TRBV29-1
j_gene: TRBJ1-2
CDR3nt: TGCAGCGTTGACGACGGCTATGGCTACACCTTC
CDR3aa: CSVDDGYGYTF

d_gene: -
abundance: -
v_gene: TRBV4-3
j_gene: TRBJ1-2
CDR3nt: TGCGCCAGCAGCCCTGATAGGGGGGACTATGGCTACACCTTC
CDR3aa: CASSPDRGDYGYTF